Presented here are 18 T cell receptor beta chains from one specimen sequenced in a study of blood T cells in healthy people across ages. A second about 6 to 12 cycle PCR used barcoded and J-beta primers. TCRdb re-called the 5' RACE reads through MiXCR, storing one row per CDR3 protein. The repertoire has hundreds of thousands of distinct CDR3 sequences, around 43% of them found once; the top ten carry around 18%. The sample comprised blood. These receptors were obtained from a man aged 55 to 70 in good health.

CDR3 bases: TGTGCCAGCAGCCGTCGGACAGGGGGAGAGACCCAGTTCTTC. Translated: CASSRRTGGETQFF. This rearrangement joins TRBV12-3 or TRBV12-4 to TRBJ2-1; 10 bases match TRBD1. The CDR3 runs to 14 residues. Germline trimming cut 6 bases from V and 13 bases from J; bases unmatched to any gene: 12.

This clonotype was recorded once. The V gene is TRBV7-2, the J gene TRBJ2-1; a possible D gene is TRBD2 (7 bases). From germline, CDR1 is SGHTA and CDR2 FQGNSA. V shed 0 bases and J shed 6 bases, with 15 bases lying between them. The length of the CDR3 is 16 residues. The CDR3 sequence: CASSLAGGAGFNEQFF. CDR3 in DNA: TGTGCCAGCAGCTTAGCGGGGGGGGCCGGATTCAATGAGCAGTTCTTC. The whole variable domain, filled in from reference TRBV7-2 and TRBJ2-1, reads GAGVSQSPSNKVTEKGKDVELRCDPISGHTALYWYRQSLGQGLEFLIYFQGNSAPDKSGLPSDRFSAERTGGSVSTLTIQRTQQEDSAVYLCASSLAGGAGFNEQFFGPGTRLTVL.

This chain uses TRBV5-1 with TRBJ2-7; D is unresolved. V was shortened by 4 bases and J by 0 bases, with 11 bases between the two germline ends. This CDR3 spans 14 amino acids. The V gene's germline CDR1 is SGHRS and CDR2 YFSETQ. CDR3 amino acids: CASSLTPTSYEQYF. CDR3 bases: TGCGCCAGCAGCCTCACTCCAACCTCCTACGAGCAGTACTTC.

V gene TRBV13 combines with J gene TRBJ2-7, with 12 bases fitting TRBD1. Germline values: CDR1 PRHDT, CDR2 FYEKMQ (reference sequence). The junction had 12 bases not matched to a gene; V was cut back by 4 bases and J by 2 bases. This CDR3 comprises 18 residues. The CDR3 DNA reads as TGTGCCAGCAGCTCTACCGGGACAGGGGGCCCCCGGACCTACGAGCAGTACTTC. This translates into CASSSTGTGGPRTYEQYF.

The J gene is TRBJ2-5, the V gene TRBV11-2; 8 positions match TRBD1. The germline V gene encodes CDR1 SGHAT and CDR2 FQNNGV. The V segment lost 5 bases and the J segment 5 bases; nucleotides outside the gene matches: 7. The CDR3 extends over 14 amino acids. CDR3 region: CASSPDRVRETQYF. The CDR3 DNA follows: TGTGCCAGCAGCCCGGACAGGGTCAGGGAGACCCAGTACTTC.

Details on this clonotype: At one boundary the junction diverges from the germline segment, which might be a read error. The CDR3 DNA is TGTGCCAACAGTTACGGTCGAAGGACAGATCTATGGGGCTACACCTTC. Its translation is CANSYGRRTDLWGYTF. The gene calls are TRBV6-5 and TRBJ1-2, with D maybe TRBD1 (6 bases). The germline gives CDR1 MNHEY, CDR2 SVGAGI. The CDR3 spans 16 residues.

This chain joins TRBV6-2 or TRBV6-3 and TRBJ1-5; D remains ambiguous. The CDR3 runs to 15 residues. Germline V gives CDR1 MNHEY, CDR2 SVGEGT. Trimming shortened V by 7 bases and J by 2 bases, and 15 bases separated the two germline ends. The CDR3 region has the DNA TGTGCCAGCACCGCGGCGGGGTTGGGCAATCAGCCCCAGCATTTT. Its translation: CASTAAGLGNQPQHF.

This clonotype was counted only a few times. Its ends do not fully match the called genes, so a read error is possible. The rearrangement uses TRBV11-3 and TRBJ2-5; unclear D gene. The CDR3 contains 15 residues. The germline V gene encodes CDR1 SGHNT and CDR2 YENEEA. The CDR3 nucleotides are TGTGCCAGTAGCTTAAGAGGCCAAGAACAAGAGACCCAGTACTTC. Amino acid sequence: CASSLRGQEQETQYF.

This clonotype appeared a few times. J is TRBJ1-2 and V is TRBV25-1; no clear D gene. CDR1 and CDR2 (germline): MGHDK, SYGVNS. Deletions cut 2 bases from V and 2 bases from J, with 15 bases between. The CDR3 contains 16 residues. The CDR3 is CASSENLEGTNYGYTF. The CDR3 DNA sequence: TGTGCCAGCAGTGAAAACCTTGAGGGAACCAACTATGGCTACACCTTC.

The genes are TRBV10-3 and TRBJ2-7; 7 bases agree with TRBD1. The CDR3 extends over 15 amino acids. Germline trimming cut 3 bases from V and 1 base from J; bases unmatched to any gene: 6. CDR1 and CDR2 (germline): ENHRY, SYGVKD. For the CDR3, the DNA is TGTGCCATCAGTGATGTACAGGGGTTTTCCTACGAGCAGTACTTC. Protein sequence: CAISDVQGFSYEQYF.

As for this clonotype: A single base separates this from a much larger clone, so it may be a read error. The chain carries TRBV29-1 and TRBJ2-5; 15 nucleotides line up with TRBD2. The CDR3 contains 16 residues. V trimming: 6 bases; J trimming: 2 bases; junction bases outside the gene matches: 7. CDR1 SQVTM and CDR2 ANQGSEA come from the germline V gene. The CDR3 region has the DNA TGCAGCGTAGCGGGACTAGCGGGGGGTTGTCAAGAGACCCAGTACTTC. Its protein is CSVAGLAGGCQETQYF.

This clonotype was observed a handful of times. J is TRBJ1-2 and V is TRBV29-1; D is undetermined. Trimming cost V 7 bases and J 8 bases, with 14 bases left between them. From germline, CDR1 is SQVTM and CDR2 ANQGSEA. This CDR3 has 11 residues. CDR3 loop: CSGTGTGGYTF. CDR3 in DNA: TGCAGCGGGACGGGAACCGGCGGCTACACCTTC. The whole variable domain, filled in from reference TRBV29-1 and TRBJ1-2, reads SAVISQKPSRDICQRGTSLTIQCQVDSQVTMMFWYRQQPGQSLTLIATANQGSEATYESGFVIDKFPISRPNLTFSTLTVSNMSPEDSSIYLCSGTGTGGYTFGSGTRLTVV.

In this sample, this clonotype turned up a few times. The chain joins TRBV7-9 to TRBJ1-4; D remains unclear. The CDR3 spans 15 residues. Trimming cost V 5 bases and J 0 bases, with 10 bases left between them. The germline CDR1 and CDR2 sequences are SEHNR and FQNEAQ (reference sequence). The DNA for the CDR3 is TGTGCCAGCAGCACTAGACAAGCAACTAATGAAAAACTGTTTTTT. Encoded protein: CASSTRQATNEKLFF.

The chain joins TRBV2 to TRBJ2-7; D is unresolved. The CDR3 is 14 amino acids. The germline CDR1 and CDR2 sequences are SNHLY and FYNNEI. Trimming took off 1 base at V and 3 bases at J, with 10 bases between the two ends. CDR3 sequence reads: CASSEDRPIYEQYF. The CDR3 bases are TGTGCCAGCAGTGAAGACCGACCGATCTACGAGCAGTACTTC.

The rearrangement links TRBV20-1 to TRBJ2-7; possibly TRBD1 for D (6 bases). The CDR3 consists of 14 residues. Per germline, CDR1 DFQATT and CDR2 SNEGSKA (reference sequence). V was pared by 1 base and J by 7 bases, with 17 bases between. The CDR3 nucleotides are TGCAGTGCTAGAGTGGCCAGGGGAGCTGAGGAGCAGTACTTC. It encodes CSARVARGAEEQYF.

Ten or more counts support this clonotype. The V and J genes are TRBV29-1 and TRBJ2-5; D perhaps matches TRBD2 (6 bases). The CDR3 extends over 15 amino acids. Per the germline V gene, CDR1 is SQVTM and CDR2 is ANQGSEA. With 3 bases removed from V and 7 bases from J, the gap between germline ends came to 21 bases. CDR3 sequence reads: CSVDGGSGSYGTQYF. In DNA form, the CDR3 reads TGCAGCGTTGATGGAGGCAGCGGGTCGTACGGGACCCAGTACTTC.

This CDR3 is CASSGGQRNQPQHF. The CDR3 DNA follows: TGTGCCAGCAGCGGGGGACAGCGGAATCAGCCCCAGCATTTT. The gene calls are TRBV28 and TRBJ1-5; 7 nucleotides align to TRBD1. Looked up from germline, CDR1 is MDHEN and CDR2 is SYDVKM. J lost 4 bases, V lost 6 bases, and 6 bases had no gene match. The CDR3 covers 14 residues.

This chain links TRBV20-1 with TRBJ1-1; tentative D call: TRBD1 (5 bases). Germline loops: CDR1 DFQATT, CDR2 SNEGSKA (reference sequence). The CDR3 is made up of 14 amino acids. Trimming pared 5 bases from V and 1 base from J, leaving 14 bases between. CDR3 protein: CSAGEAGPNTEAFF. The CDR3 bases are TGCAGTGCTGGGGAAGCAGGGCCGAACACTGAAGCTTTCTTT.